The table lists the clone carrying this TCR beta chain with a few counts. Its antigen is unknown. TCRdb reanalysed the 5' RACE reads using MiXCR and keeps one entry per CDR3 protein. The repertoire has 100,000 to 150,000 distinct CDR3 sequences, under 9% of them found once; the top ten carry about two fifths. The source of the sample is a study of T cells after yellow fever vaccination. Overall study findings and caveats: Among primary-vaccination clones, most reappeared after the booster, at almost 98% for CD4 and approximately 90% for CD8.

CDR1 LGHNA and CDR2 YSLEER come from the germline V gene. V was clipped by 0 bases and J by 2 bases, with 13 bases between them. This CDR3 spans 16 amino acids. The sequence was collected from a man in his late teens or twenties who received the YFV17D yellow fever vaccine. This chain uses TRBV4-3 with TRBJ1-2; a possible D gene is TRBD1 (5 bases). The sample consisted of CD8+ T cells sorted from PBMCs, taken on the day of the yellow fever booster vaccination. The CDR3 spells CASSQDGARANYGYTF. The CDR3 region has the DNA TGCGCCAGCAGCCAAGATGGGGCGAGGGCCAACTATGGCTACACCTTC.